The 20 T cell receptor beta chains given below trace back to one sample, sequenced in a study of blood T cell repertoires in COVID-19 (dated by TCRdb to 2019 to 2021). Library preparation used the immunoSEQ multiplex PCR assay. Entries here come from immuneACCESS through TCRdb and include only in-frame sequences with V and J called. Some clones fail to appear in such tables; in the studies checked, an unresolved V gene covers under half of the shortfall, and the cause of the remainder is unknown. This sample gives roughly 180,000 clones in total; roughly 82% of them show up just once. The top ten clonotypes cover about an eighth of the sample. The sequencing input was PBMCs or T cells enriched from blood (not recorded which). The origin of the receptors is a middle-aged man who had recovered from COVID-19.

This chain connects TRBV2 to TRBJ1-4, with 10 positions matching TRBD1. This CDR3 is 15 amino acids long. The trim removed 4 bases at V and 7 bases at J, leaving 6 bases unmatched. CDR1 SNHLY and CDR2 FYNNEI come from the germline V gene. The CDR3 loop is CASSVPTGGSEKLFF. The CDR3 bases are TGTGCCAGCAGTGTCCCGACAGGGGGCAGTGAAAAACTGTTTTTT. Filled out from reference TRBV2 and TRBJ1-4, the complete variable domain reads EPEVTQTPSHQVTQMGQEVILRCVPISNHLYFYWYRQILGQKVEFLVSFYNNEISEKSEIFDDQFSVERPDGSNFTLKIRSTKLEDSAMYFCASSVPTGGSEKLFFGSGTQLSVL.

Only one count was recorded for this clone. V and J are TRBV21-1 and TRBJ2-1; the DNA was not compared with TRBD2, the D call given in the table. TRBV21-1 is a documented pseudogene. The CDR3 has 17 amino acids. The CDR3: CASSKVLAGELYNEQFF. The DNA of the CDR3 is TGTGCCAGCAGCAAAGTTCTAGCGGGAGAGCTCTACAATGAGCAGTTCTTC.

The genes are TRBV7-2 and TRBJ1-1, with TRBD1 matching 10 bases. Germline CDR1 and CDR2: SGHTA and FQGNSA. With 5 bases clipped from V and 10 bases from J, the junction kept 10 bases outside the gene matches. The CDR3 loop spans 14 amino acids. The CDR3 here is CASSTRGQGMRAFF. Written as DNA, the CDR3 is TGTGCCAGCAGCACCCGGGGACAGGGGATGCGAGCTTTCTTT. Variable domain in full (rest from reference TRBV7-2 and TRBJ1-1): GAGVSQSPSNKVTEKGKDVELRCDPISGHTALYWYRQSLGQGLEFLIYFQGNSAPDKSGLPSDRFSAERTGGSVSTLTIQRTQQEDSAVYLCASSTRGQGMRAFFGQGTRLTVV.

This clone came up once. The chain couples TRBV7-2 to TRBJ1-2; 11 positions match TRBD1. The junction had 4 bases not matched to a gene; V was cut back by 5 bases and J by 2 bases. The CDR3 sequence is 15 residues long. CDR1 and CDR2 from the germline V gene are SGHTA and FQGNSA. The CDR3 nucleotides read TGTGCCAGCAGCCCTTGGGACAGGGGGAACTATGGCTACACCTTC. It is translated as CASSPWDRGNYGYTF.

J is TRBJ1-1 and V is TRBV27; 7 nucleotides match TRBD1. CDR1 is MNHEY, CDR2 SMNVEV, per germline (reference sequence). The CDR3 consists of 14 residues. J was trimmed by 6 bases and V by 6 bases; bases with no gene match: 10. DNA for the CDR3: TGTGCCAGCAGCCCCCAGGGGGGTTATCCTGAAGCTTTCTTT. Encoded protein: CASSPQGGYPEAFF.

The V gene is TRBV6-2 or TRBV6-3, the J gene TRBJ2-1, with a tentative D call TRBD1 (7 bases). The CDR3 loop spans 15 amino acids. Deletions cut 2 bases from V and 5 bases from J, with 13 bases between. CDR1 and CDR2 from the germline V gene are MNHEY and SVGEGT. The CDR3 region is CASSYGGGGNNEQFF. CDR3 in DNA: TGTGCCAGCAGTTACGGAGGGGGCGGGAACAATGAGCAGTTCTTC.

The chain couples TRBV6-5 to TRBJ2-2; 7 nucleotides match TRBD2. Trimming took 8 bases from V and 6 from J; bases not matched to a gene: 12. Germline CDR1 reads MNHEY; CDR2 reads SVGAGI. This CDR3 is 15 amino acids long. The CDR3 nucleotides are TGTGCCAGCCGCCGGATTGCGGGAGCATCCGGGGAGCTGTTTTTT. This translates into CASRRIAGASGELFF.

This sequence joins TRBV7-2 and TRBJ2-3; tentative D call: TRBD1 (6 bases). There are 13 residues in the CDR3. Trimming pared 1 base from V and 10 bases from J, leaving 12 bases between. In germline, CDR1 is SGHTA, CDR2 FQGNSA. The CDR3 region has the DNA TGTGCCAGCAGCTTAGAGAGGGGGAGCTCGCAGTATTTT. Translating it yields CASSLERGSSQYF.

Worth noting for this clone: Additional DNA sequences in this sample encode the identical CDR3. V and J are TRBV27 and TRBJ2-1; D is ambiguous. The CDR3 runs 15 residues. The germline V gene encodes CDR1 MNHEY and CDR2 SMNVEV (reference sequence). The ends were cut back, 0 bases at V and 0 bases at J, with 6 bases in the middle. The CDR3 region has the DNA TGTGCCAGCAGTTTATCGCCGAGCTCCTACAATGAGCAGTTCTTC. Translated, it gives CASSLSPSSYNEQFF.

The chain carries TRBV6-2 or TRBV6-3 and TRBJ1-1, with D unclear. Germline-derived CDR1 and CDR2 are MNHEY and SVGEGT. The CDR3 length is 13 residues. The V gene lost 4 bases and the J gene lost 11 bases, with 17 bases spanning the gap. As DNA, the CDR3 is TGTGCCAGCAGTTGGGCTGGTGAGACACCTGCTTTCTTT. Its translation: CASSWAGETPAFF.

In DNA form, the CDR3 reads TGTGCCAGCAGTTACCGGAGGGGTGGTCTCGACGCTGAAGCTTTCTTT. Translating gives CASSYRRGGLDAEAFF. This chain joins TRBV6-2 or TRBV6-3 and TRBJ1-1, with D possibly being TRBD1 (5 bases). The V and J ends lost 2 bases and 6 bases respectively, with 19 bases between them. The CDR3 is made up of 16 amino acids. The V gene's germline CDR1 is MNHEY and CDR2 SVGEGT.

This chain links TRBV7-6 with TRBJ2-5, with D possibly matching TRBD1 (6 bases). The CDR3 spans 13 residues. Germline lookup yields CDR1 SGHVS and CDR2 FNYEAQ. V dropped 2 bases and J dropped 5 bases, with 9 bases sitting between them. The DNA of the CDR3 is TGTGCCAGCAGCTTAAACAGGGAGGAGACCCAGTACTTC. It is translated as CASSLNREETQYF.

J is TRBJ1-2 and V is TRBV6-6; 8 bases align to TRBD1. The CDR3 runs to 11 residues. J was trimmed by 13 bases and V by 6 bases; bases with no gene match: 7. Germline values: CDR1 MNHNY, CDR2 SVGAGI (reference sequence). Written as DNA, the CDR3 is TGTGCCAGCAGGAGGGACAGGTGGAGCACCTTC. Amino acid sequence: CASRRDRWSTF.

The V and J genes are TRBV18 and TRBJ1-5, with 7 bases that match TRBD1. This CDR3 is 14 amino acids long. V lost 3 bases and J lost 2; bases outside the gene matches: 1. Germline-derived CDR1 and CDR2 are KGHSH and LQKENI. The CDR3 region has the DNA TGTGCCAGCTCACCCGACAGGGGCAATCAGCCCCAGCATTTT. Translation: CASSPDRGNQPQHF.

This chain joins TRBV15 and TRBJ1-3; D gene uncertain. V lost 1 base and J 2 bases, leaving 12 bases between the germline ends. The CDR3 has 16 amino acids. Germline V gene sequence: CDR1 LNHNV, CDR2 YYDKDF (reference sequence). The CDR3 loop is CATSRARGSTGNTIYF. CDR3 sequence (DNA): TGTGCCACCAGCAGAGCCCGGGGTTCGACTGGAAACACCATATATTTT.

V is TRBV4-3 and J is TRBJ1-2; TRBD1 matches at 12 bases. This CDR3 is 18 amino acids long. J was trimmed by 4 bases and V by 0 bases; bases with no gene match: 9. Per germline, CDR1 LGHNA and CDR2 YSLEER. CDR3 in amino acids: CASSQDPSGTGGSYGYTF. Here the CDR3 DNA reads TGCGCCAGCAGCCAAGATCCGTCCGGGACAGGGGGCAGCTATGGCTACACCTTC.

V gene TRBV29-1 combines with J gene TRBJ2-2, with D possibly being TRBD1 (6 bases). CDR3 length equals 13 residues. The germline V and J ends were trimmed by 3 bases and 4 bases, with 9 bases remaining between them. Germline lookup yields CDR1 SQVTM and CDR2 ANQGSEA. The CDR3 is CSVEEGGTGELFF. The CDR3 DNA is TGCAGCGTTGAGGAAGGGGGCACCGGGGAGCTGTTTTTT.

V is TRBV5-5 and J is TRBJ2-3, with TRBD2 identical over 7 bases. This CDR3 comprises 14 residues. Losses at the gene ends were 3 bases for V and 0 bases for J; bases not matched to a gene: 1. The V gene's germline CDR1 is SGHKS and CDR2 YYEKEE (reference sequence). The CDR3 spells CASSWGGSTDTQYF. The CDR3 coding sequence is TGTGCCAGCAGCTGGGGGGGAAGCACAGATACGCAGTATTTT.

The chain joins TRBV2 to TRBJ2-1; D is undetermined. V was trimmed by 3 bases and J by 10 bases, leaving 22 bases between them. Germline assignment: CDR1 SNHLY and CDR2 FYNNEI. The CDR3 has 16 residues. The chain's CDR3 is CASSETDSVWSKEQFF. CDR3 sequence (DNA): TGTGCCAGCAGTGAGACCGACTCAGTATGGTCTAAGGAGCAGTTCTTC.

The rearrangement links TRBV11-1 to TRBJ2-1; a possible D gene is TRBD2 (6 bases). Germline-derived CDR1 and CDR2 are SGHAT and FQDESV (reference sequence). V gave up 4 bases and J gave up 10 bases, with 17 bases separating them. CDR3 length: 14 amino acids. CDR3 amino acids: CASSSGLGGGEQFF. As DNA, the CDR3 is TGTGCCAGCAGCTCGGGTCTGGGGGGTGGGGAGCAGTTCTTC.